This T cell receptor (beta chain) is from a study of CD8+CD57+ T cells in acquired aplastic anemia. Germline CDR1 is ENHRY and CDR2 is SYGVKD. This CDR3 is built from 14 residues. Unmatched junction bases numbered 7, after V lost 5 bases and J lost 4 bases. TCR beta VDJ and CDR3 were profiled, and genomic DNA was the template. TCRdb reprocessed the reads with MiXCR, giving one entry per CDR3 protein. The sample lists 400,000 to 600,000 distinct CDR3 sequences, approximately 32% occurring once. This clonotype was detected many times. An expansion of CD8+CD57+ cells by flow cytometry had been shown in patients chosen for sequencing.

The source material was sorted CD4+, CD8+, or CD8+CD57+ T cells (not recorded which) from PBMCs. V is TRBV10-3 and J is TRBJ1-2; 7 bases match TRBD1. The sequence derives from a human donor with aplastic anemia. CDR3 coding DNA: TGTGCCATCAGTTCCGGACAGGAAAGCTATGGCTACACCTTC. This gives the protein CAISSGQESYGYTF.